A single sample gave rise to the 27 T cell receptor beta chains below, sequenced in a study of blood T cell repertoires in COVID-19. TCRdb's table, derived via immunoSEQ multiplex PCR, lists solely in-frame clones and lacks some. The sample records 200,000 to 250,000 clones, approximately 82% being singletons. Sequenced: peripheral blood. The receptors stem from a woman in her 70s with active or convalescent COVID-19.

The V gene is TRBV19, the J gene TRBJ1-1; TRBD1 agrees at 7 bases. Germline V gives CDR1 LNHDA, CDR2 SQIVND (reference sequence). Losses at the gene ends were 5 bases for V and 3 bases for J; bases not matched to a gene: 6. The CDR3 runs 14 residues. In DNA, the CDR3 is TGTGCCAGTAGTCCACAGGGGTACGACACTGAAGCTTTCTTT. As protein: CASSPQGYDTEAFF. Filled out from reference TRBV19 and TRBJ1-1, the complete variable domain reads DGGITQSPKYLFRKEGQNVTLSCEQNLNHDAMYWYRQDPGQGLRLIYYSQIVNDFQKGDIAEGYSVSREKKESFPLTVTSAQKNPTAFYLCASSPQGYDTEAFFGQGTRLTVV.

The V call is TRBV11-3, the J call TRBJ1-3; D is uncertain. CDR1 and CDR2 from the germline V gene are SGHNT and YENEEA. The CDR3 is 15 amino acids. V lost 10 bases and J 7 bases, leaving 23 bases between the germline ends. The DNA of the CDR3 is TGTGCCATCCAGAGGGTCTGGACCCCGGAGAACACCATATATTTT. Amino acids: CAIQRVWTPENTIYF.

This chain links TRBV18 with TRBJ2-7; the match to TRBD1 covers 9 bases. The trim removed 4 bases at V and 6 bases at J, leaving 10 bases unmatched. The CDR3 runs 15 residues. Germline loops: CDR1 KGHSH, CDR2 LQKENI. CDR3 in DNA: TGTGCCAGCTCACGGGAGGGACAGGGCATATTCGAGCAGTACTTC. It yields the protein CASSREGQGIFEQYF.

The chain links TRBV19 to TRBJ2-5; 11 bases agree with TRBD1. CDR3 length: 14 residues. CDR1 and CDR2 from the germline V gene are LNHDA and SQIVND (reference sequence). The V and J ends lost 7 bases and 5 bases, in that order; junction bases with no gene match: 6. CDR3 residues: CASTDRGRVETQYF. As DNA, the CDR3 is TGTGCCAGTACGGACAGGGGGCGTGTGGAGACCCAGTACTTC.

The rearrangement links TRBV11-2 to TRBJ1-3, with D possibly matching TRBD1 (6 bases). The germline V and J ends were trimmed by 5 bases and 11 bases, with 16 bases remaining between them. This CDR3 is 13 amino acids long. In germline, CDR1 is SGHAT, CDR2 FQNNGV. The CDR3: CASSIDQGSAIYF. CDR3 nucleotides: TGTGCCAGCAGCATTGACCAGGGGTCCGCCATATATTTT.

This clone was detected a few times. The CDR3 nucleotides are TGTGCCAGCACTACCCAGACAGGGTTCGGATCACCCCTCCACTTT. As protein: CASTTQTGFGSPLHF. The rearrangement uses TRBV28 and TRBJ1-6; 7 nucleotides match TRBD1. The junction had 13 bases not matched to a gene; V was cut back by 7 bases and J by 10 bases. Germline-derived CDR1 and CDR2 are MDHEN and SYDVKM. The CDR3 has 15 residues.

This clone came up once. The chain uses TRBV6-5 and TRBJ1-6, with no clear D. Germline CDR1 reads MNHEY; CDR2 reads SVGAGI. Trimming removed 6 bases at V and 7 bases at J, with 7 bases between. CDR3 length equals 12 residues. In DNA, the CDR3 is TGTGCCAGCAGGGTTCAGAATTCACCCCTCCACTTT. Translated: CASRVQNSPLHF.

The chain has TRBV12-3 or TRBV12-4 and TRBJ1-4; the D is unclear. CDR3 length: 13 residues. V dropped 6 bases and J dropped 7 bases, with 12 bases sitting between them. The CDR3 is CASSPGQLEKLFF. Here the CDR3 DNA reads TGTGCCAGCAGCCCGGGTCAGCTTGAAAAACTGTTTTTT.

The chain links TRBV5-1 to TRBJ1-2; 7 nucleotides agree with TRBD1. CDR1 and CDR2 (germline): SGHRS, YFSETQ. The CDR3 is 13 amino acids. V dropped 3 bases and J dropped 5; count of bases not matched to a gene: 4. This CDR3 is CASSSGQLYGYTF. DNA for the CDR3: TGCGCCAGCAGCTCGGGACAGCTGTATGGCTACACCTTC.

The sample holds a few counts of this clone. The genes are TRBV27 and TRBJ1-5; no definite D call. Germline CDR1 reads MNHEY; CDR2 reads SMNVEV (reference sequence). The CDR3 consists of 15 residues. Trimming cost V 0 bases and J 6 bases, with 12 bases left between them. CDR3 in amino acids: CASSLSKRFGQPQHF. In nucleotides, the CDR3 is TGTGCCAGCAGTTTATCGAAGAGGTTCGGTCAGCCCCAGCATTTT.

The V and J genes are TRBV5-1 and TRBJ2-4, with D perhaps matching TRBD1 (7 bases). Per the germline V gene, CDR1 is SGHRS and CDR2 is YFSETQ. CDR3 length: 15 amino acids. The ends were cut back, 3 bases at V and 6 bases at J, with 16 bases in the middle. The CDR3 DNA is TGCGCCAGCAGCTCAGGGGGGATTCGGTCAAACATTCAGTACTTC. It yields the protein CASSSGGIRSNIQYF.

V is TRBV5-1 and J is TRBJ1-1; D remains unclear. The CDR3 totals 13 residues. V lost 4 bases and J 1 base, leaving 8 bases between the germline ends. Germline V gene lookup returns CDR1 SGHRS and CDR2 YFSETQ. CDR3: CASSLRQNTEAFF. Written as DNA, the CDR3 is TGCGCCAGCAGCCTCCGACAGAACACTGAAGCTTTCTTT.

The chain recombines TRBV2 with TRBJ1-5, with a tentative D call TRBD1 (5 bases). The CDR3 is 14 amino acids. Trimming left V 8 bases short and J 3 bases short, with 14 bases between. CDR1 is SNHLY, CDR2 FYNNEI, per germline. CDR3 in amino acids: CASGGTGDNQPQHF. In DNA, the CDR3 is TGTGCCAGCGGCGGGACGGGGGACAATCAGCCCCAGCATTTT.

The chain recombines TRBV5-1 with TRBJ2-7; TRBD1 matches 8 bases. The CDR3 is made up of 13 amino acids. With 5 bases clipped from V and 5 bases from J, the junction kept 6 bases outside the gene matches. Germline V gene data show CDR1 as SGHRS and CDR2 as YFSETQ. The CDR3 region is CASSFWTGNEQYF. The CDR3, as DNA: TGCGCCAGCAGTTTTTGGACAGGGAACGAGCAGTACTTC.

This chain uses TRBV30 with TRBJ1-2; 8 bases align to TRBD1. This CDR3 has 13 residues. CDR1 is GTSNPN, CDR2 SVGIG, per germline (reference sequence). Germline trimming cut 0 bases from V and 4 bases from J; bases unmatched to any gene: 1. DNA for the CDR3: TGTGCCTGGAGTGTCGGGACAGGCTATGGCTACACCTTC. Amino acid sequence: CAWSVGTGYGYTF.

This sequence joins TRBV7-8 and TRBJ2-3; TRBD1 aligns across 9 bases. Unmatched junction bases numbered 4, after V lost 5 bases and J lost 7 bases. The germline gives CDR1 SGHVS, CDR2 FQNEAQ. The CDR3 extends over 13 amino acids. The CDR3, as DNA: TGTGCCAGCAGCCGGGACAGGGTAAATACGCAGTATTTT. It is translated as CASSRDRVNTQYF.

In its sample, this clone was seen once. V gene TRBV7-9 combines with J gene TRBJ1-2; D possibly corresponds to TRBD1 (5 bases). Germline lookup yields CDR1 SEHNR and CDR2 FQNEAQ (reference sequence). Trimming removed 7 bases at V and 5 bases at J, with 20 bases between. This CDR3 is built from 15 residues. The CDR3 loop reads CASIPQASEGYGYTF. CDR3 nucleotides: TGTGCCAGCATCCCACAGGCTTCCGAAGGATATGGCTACACCTTC.

The chain links TRBV3-1 (or the pseudogene TRBV3-2) to TRBJ2-7; 11 bases match TRBD2. The trim removed 1 base at V and 2 bases at J, leaving 4 bases unmatched. The CDR3 covers 16 residues. Germline V lookup: CDR1 LGHDT, CDR2 YNNKEL (reference sequence). CDR3 in DNA: TGTGCCAGCAGCCAAGGACTAGCGGGACTTACCTACGAGCAGTACTTC. Its protein is CASSQGLAGLTYEQYF.

The chain combines TRBV5-1 with TRBJ1-1; no clear D. V lost 4 bases, J lost 7 bases, and 14 bases lay in between. Germline CDR1 SGHRS, CDR2 YFSETQ. The CDR3 covers 13 residues. The CDR3 reads CASSVGVTVEAFF. Here the CDR3 DNA reads TGCGCCAGCAGCGTCGGGGTAACGGTTGAAGCTTTCTTT.

V and J are TRBV19 and TRBJ1-1; a weak D match, TRBD1 (5 bases). The CDR3 runs to 14 residues. V lost 5 bases to trimming and J lost 2 bases, with 12 bases between them. Germline-derived CDR1 and CDR2 are LNHDA and SQIVND (reference sequence). In DNA, the CDR3 is TGTGCCAGTAGTTCCCAGGGCGAAAACACTGAAGCTTTCTTT. Its translation: CASSSQGENTEAFF.

Worth noting for this clone: Germline is not matched at one junction end, which may reflect a read error. The J gene is TRBJ2-7, the V gene TRBV18; 9 bases map to TRBD1. The germline V gene has CDR1 KGHSH and CDR2 LQKENI. This CDR3 has 12 amino acids. CDR3 DNA sequence: TGTGCCAGCTCCCCACAGGGGGCCGAGCAGTACTTC. This gives the protein CASSPQGAEQYF.

This chain joins TRBV5-1 and TRBJ1-2, with 8 bases that match TRBD1. CDR3 length: 15 residues. Trimming took 2 bases from V and 2 from J; bases not matched to a gene: 5. Germline assignment: CDR1 SGHRS and CDR2 YFSETQ. The DNA of the CDR3 is TGCGCCAGCAGCTTAGCAGGGGGCTCCAACTATGGCTACACCTTC. This gives the protein CASSLAGGSNYGYTF.

The chain uses TRBV3-1 (or the pseudogene TRBV3-2) and TRBJ1-2; 9 nucleotides agree with TRBD1. CDR3 length equals 16 residues. V was pared by 2 bases and J by 8 bases, with 12 bases of the junction left unmatched. Germline values: CDR1 LGHDT, CDR2 YNNKEL (reference sequence). The CDR3 bases are TGTGCCAGCAGCCAACTACCCGGGGGACAGGGTGAAGGCTACACCTTC. It codes for CASSQLPGGQGEGYTF.

Many counts were recorded for this clone. The chain is built from TRBV5-1 and TRBJ2-3; D remains unclear. The CDR3 is 14 amino acids. Germline assignment: CDR1 SGHRS and CDR2 YFSETQ. Trimming left V 0 bases short and J 5 bases short, with 10 bases between. For the CDR3, the DNA is TGCGCCAGCAGCTTGGCCCCTCCTGTAGATACGCAGTATTTT. Protein: CASSLAPPVDTQYF.

This chain joins TRBV5-1 and TRBJ2-5, with D perhaps matching TRBD2 (6 bases). Trimming took off 3 bases at V and 1 base at J, with 10 bases between the two ends. The length of the CDR3 is 14 residues. The V gene's germline CDR1 is SGHRS and CDR2 YFSETQ. The CDR3 nucleotides read TGCGCCAGCAGCTACGGGACTCCCCAAGAGACCCAGTACTTC. The encoded protein is CASSYGTPQETQYF.

This clone was seen once. This chain connects TRBV6-1 to TRBJ2-5; D may be TRBD1 (6 bases). Trimming stripped 3 bases from V and 0 bases from J, with 11 bases between. The germline gives CDR1 MNHNS, CDR2 SASEGT. The CDR3 is 15 amino acids. The CDR3 coding sequence is TGTGCCAGCAGTGAGTGGGGGCAGAACCAAGAGACCCAGTACTTC. This sequence encodes CASSEWGQNQETQYF.

The chain links TRBV18 to TRBJ2-7, with 11 bases matching TRBD1. This CDR3 is 15 amino acids long. The ends lost 5 bases at V and 0 bases at J; junction bases unmatched: 3. The germline V gene encodes CDR1 KGHSH and CDR2 LQKENI. The CDR3 bases are TGTGCCAGCTCAACCGGGACAGGGGGCTCCTACGAGCAGTACTTC. Its translation is CASSTGTGGSYEQYF.